This T cell receptor (beta chain) was profiled in a study of Ad26.COV2.S vaccination and SARS-CoV-2 variants. Germline CDR1 reads GTSNPN; CDR2 reads SVGIG (reference sequence). CDR3 length equals 12 residues. The J segment lost 5 bases and the V segment lost 3 bases, leaving 0 bases of the junction unmatched. Study-wide points: Whether participants received vaccine or placebo, their non-spike TCR breadth was similar.

Assay: immunoSEQ multiplex PCR; the TCRdb copy retains only in-frame clones and omits some. The data show some 450,000 clones, roughly 88% seen once. Specified treatment: about 20 received Ad26.COV2.S at low or high dose, single or two shots; five or six received placebo; per-sample allocation not given. After the first vaccine or placebo injection, samples were drawn on day 63. As regards this clone: The target antigen is unknown.

This chain links TRBV30 with TRBJ2-4; 8 bases are a match to TRBD1. The TCR was taken from a person between 18 and 59 years old who received the Ad26.COV2.S COVID-19 vaccine or a placebo. The specimen was peripheral blood, collected in a trial of Ad26.COV2.S vaccine versus placebo. DNA of the CDR3: TGTGCCTGGAGCAGGGGGCAAAACATTCAGTACTTC. Translated: CAWSRGQNIQYF.